This record concerns one T cell receptor beta chain sequence. What it binds is not known. The data were produced by immunoSEQ multiplex PCR, yet TCRdb's version contains in-frame clones alone and is incomplete. Here the sample spans 100,000 to 150,000 clones, about 93% being singletons. The data belong to a study of T cell responses to AZD1222 COVID-19 vaccine. Study findings and constraints: The breadth and depth of Spike-specific TCRs increased once two AZD1222 doses had been given. Nearly half of spike-specific TCRs reportedly go after variant regions that carry no mutations.

The specimen was peripheral blood, collected 28 days after the second AZD1222 dose. This TCR derives from an adult who received the AZD1222 COVID-19 vaccine.

CDR3 in DNA: TGCGCCAGCAGCTTGGGGATCCAGGGACCCCAGCATTTT. It specifies CASSLGIQGPQHF. The chain carries TRBV5-1 and TRBJ1-5, with D possibly TRBD1 on 5 matching bases. Between the trimmed V and J ends, which lost 0 bases and 10 bases, there was a span of 11 bases. Germline V CDR1 and CDR2: SGHRS, YFSETQ. The CDR3 consists of 13 residues.